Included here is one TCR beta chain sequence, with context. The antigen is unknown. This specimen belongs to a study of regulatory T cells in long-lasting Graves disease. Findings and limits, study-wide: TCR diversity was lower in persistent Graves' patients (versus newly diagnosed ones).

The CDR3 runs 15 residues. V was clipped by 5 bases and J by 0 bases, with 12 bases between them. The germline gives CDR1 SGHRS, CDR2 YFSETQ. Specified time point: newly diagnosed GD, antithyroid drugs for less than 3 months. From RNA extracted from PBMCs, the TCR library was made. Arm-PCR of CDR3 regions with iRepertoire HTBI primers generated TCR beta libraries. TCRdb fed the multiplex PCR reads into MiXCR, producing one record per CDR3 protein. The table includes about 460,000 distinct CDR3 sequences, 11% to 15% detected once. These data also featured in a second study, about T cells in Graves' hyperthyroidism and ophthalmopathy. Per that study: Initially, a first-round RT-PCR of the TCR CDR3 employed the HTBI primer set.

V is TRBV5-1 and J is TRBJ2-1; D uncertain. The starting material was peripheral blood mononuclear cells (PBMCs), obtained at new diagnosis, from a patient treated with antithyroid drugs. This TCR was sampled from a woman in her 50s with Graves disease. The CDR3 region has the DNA TGCGCCAGCAGAGTGAGCGAAAGCTCCTACAATGAGCAGTTCTTC. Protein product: CASRVSESSYNEQFF.